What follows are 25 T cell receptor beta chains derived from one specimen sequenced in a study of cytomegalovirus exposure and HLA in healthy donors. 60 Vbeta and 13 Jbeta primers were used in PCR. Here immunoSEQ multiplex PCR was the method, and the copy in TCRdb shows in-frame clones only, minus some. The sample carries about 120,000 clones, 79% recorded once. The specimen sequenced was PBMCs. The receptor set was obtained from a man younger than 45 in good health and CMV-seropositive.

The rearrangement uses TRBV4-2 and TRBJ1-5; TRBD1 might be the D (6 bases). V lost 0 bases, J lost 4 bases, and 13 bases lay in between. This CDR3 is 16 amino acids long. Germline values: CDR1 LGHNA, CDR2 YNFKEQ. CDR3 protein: CASSQEVGQTNQPQHF. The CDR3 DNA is TGTGCCAGCAGCCAAGAGGTCGGACAGACTAATCAGCCCCAGCATTTT.

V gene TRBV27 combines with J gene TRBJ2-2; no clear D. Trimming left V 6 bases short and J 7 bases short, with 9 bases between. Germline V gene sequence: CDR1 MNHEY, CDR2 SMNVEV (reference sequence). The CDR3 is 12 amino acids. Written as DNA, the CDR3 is TGTGCCAGCAGCCCTAGTCTCGGGGAGCTGTTTTTT. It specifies CASSPSLGELFF.

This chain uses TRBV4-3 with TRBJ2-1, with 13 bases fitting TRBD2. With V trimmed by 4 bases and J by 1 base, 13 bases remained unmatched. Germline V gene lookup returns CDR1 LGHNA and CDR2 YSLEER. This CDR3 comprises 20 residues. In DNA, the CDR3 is TGCGCCAGCAGCCCTCTGACCGGGACTAGCGGGACGGCGTCCTACAATGAGCAGTTCTTC. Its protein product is CASSPLTGTSGTASYNEQFF.

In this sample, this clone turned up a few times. CDR3 DNA: TGTGCCAGCAGTTATGTTAGATCTGGGGCCAACGTCCTGACTTTC. Translation gives CASSYVRSGANVLTF. The chain has TRBV6-5 and TRBJ2-6; D is unclear. Trimming removed 3 bases at V and 1 base at J, with 7 bases between. This CDR3 region has 15 residues. The germline gives CDR1 MNHEY, CDR2 SVGAGI.

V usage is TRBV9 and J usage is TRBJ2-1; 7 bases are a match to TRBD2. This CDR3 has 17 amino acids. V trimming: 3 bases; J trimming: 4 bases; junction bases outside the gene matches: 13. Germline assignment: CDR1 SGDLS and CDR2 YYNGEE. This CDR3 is CASSGAPGRTSYNEQFF. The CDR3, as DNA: TGTGCCAGCAGCGGAGCCCCTGGCCGGACTAGTTACAATGAGCAGTTCTTC.

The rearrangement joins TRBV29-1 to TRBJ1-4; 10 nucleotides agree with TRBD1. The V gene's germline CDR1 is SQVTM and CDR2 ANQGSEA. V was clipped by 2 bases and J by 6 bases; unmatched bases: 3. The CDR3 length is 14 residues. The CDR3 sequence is CSVELGQGYEKLFF. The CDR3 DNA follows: TGCAGCGTTGAATTGGGACAGGGGTATGAAAAACTGTTTTTT.

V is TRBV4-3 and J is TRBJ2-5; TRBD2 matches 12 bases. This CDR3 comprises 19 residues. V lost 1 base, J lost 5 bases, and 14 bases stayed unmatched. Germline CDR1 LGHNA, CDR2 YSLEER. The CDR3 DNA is TGCGCCAGCAGCCAAGGTGCTAGCGGGAGGGCCGATCCAAGGGAGACCCAGTACTTC. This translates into CASSQGASGRADPRETQYF.

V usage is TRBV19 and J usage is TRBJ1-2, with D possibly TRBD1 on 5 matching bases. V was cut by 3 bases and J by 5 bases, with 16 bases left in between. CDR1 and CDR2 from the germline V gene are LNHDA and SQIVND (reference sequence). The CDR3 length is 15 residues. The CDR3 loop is CASSIILSGRYGYTF. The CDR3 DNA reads TGTGCCAGTAGTATTATTCTGTCAGGGCGATATGGCTACACCTTC.

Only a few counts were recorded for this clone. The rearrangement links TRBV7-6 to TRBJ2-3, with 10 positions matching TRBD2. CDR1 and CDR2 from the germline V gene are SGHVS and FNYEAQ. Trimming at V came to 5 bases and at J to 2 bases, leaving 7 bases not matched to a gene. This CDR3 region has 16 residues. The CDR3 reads CASSLKRGGLTDTQYF. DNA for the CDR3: TGTGCCAGCAGCCTAAAGCGGGGGGGCCTCACAGATACGCAGTATTTT.

The chain's CDR3 is CASSQGTGRKSNQPQHF. In DNA, the CDR3 is TGCGCCAGCAGCCAAGGGACAGGGCGAAAAAGCAATCAGCCCCAGCATTTT. This chain joins TRBV4-1 and TRBJ1-5, with TRBD1 identical over 8 bases. The germline V gene encodes CDR1 MGHRA and CDR2 YSYEKL. Trimming cost V 1 base and J 1 base; bases outside gene matches: 6. The CDR3 is 17 amino acids.

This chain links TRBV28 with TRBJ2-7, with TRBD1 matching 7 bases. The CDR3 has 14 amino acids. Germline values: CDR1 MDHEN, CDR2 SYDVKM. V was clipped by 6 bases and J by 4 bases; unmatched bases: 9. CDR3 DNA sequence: TGTGCCAGCAGGTTACAGGGGAATGAGTACGAGCAGTACTTC. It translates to CASRLQGNEYEQYF.

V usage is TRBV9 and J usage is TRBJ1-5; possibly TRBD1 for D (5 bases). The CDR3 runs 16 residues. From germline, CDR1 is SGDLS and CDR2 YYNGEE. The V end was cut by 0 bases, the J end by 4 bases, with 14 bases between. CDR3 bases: TGTGCCAGCAGCGTAGCTGGAGTGAAGGGGAATCAGCCCCAGCATTTT. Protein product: CASSVAGVKGNQPQHF.

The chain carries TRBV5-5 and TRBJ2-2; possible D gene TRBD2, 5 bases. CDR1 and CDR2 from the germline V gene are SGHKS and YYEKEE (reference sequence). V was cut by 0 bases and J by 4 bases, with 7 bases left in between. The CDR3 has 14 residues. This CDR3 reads CASSLGEGTGELFF. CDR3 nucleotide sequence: TGTGCCAGCAGCTTGGGTGAGGGCACCGGGGAGCTGTTTTTT.

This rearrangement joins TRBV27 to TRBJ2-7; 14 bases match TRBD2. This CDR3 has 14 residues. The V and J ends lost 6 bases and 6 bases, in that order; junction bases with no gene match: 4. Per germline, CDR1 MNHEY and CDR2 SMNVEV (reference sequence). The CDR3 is CASRRLAGGSEQYF. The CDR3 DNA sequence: TGTGCCAGCAGGCGACTAGCGGGAGGGTCCGAGCAGTACTTC.

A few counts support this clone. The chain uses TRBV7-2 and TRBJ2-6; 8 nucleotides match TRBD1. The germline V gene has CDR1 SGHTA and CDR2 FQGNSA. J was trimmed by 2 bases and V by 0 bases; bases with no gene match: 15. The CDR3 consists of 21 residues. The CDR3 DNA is TGTGCCAGCAGCTTAGCGCCTTTAGGGACAGGTGATTCCGCTGGGGCCAACGTCCTGACTTTC. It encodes CASSLAPLGTGDSAGANVLTF.

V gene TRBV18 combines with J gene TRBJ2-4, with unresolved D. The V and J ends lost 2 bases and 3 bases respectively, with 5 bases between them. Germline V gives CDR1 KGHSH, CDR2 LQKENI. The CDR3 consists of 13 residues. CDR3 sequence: CASSPAVKNIQYF. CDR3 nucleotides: TGTGCCAGCTCACCAGCGGTCAAAAACATTCAGTACTTC.

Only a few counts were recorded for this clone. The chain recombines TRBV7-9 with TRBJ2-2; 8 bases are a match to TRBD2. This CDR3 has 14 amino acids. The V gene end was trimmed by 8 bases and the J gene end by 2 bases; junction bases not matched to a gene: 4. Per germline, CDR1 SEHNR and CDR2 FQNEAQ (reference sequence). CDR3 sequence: CASFGGGNTGELFF. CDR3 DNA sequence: TGTGCCAGCTTCGGGGGGGGAAACACCGGGGAGCTGTTTTTT. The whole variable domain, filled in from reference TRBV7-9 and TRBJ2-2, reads DTGVSQNPRHKITKRGQNVTFRCDPISEHNRLYWYRQTLGQGPEFLTYFQNEAQLEKSRLLSDRFSAERPKGSFSTLEIQRTEQGDSAMYLCASFGGGNTGELFFGEGSRLTVL.

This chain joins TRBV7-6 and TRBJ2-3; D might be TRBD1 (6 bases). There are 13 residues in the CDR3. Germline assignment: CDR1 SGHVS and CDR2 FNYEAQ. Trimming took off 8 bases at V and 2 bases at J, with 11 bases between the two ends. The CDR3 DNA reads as TGTGCCAGCGGGGGCGCGTACACAGATACGCAGTATTTT. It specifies CASGGAYTDTQYF.

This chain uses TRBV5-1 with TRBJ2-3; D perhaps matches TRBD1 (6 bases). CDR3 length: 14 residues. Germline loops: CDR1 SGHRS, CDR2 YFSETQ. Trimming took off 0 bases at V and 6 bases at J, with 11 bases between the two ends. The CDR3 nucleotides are TGCGCCAGCAGCTTGGCAGGGGCCGACGATACGCAGTATTTT. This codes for CASSLAGADDTQYF.

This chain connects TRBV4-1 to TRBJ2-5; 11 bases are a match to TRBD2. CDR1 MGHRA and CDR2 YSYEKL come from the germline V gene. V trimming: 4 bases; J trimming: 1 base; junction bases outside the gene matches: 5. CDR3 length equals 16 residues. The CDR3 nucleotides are TGCGCCAGCAGCCGAGGGACTAGCGGCTTCCAAGAGACCCAGTACTTC. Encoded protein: CASSRGTSGFQETQYF.

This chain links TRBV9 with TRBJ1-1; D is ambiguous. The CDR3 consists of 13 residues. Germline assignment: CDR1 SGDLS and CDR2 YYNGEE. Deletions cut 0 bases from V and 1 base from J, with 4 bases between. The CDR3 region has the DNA TGTGCCAGCAGCGTAGCAGGGAACACTGAAGCTTTCTTT. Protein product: CASSVAGNTEAFF.

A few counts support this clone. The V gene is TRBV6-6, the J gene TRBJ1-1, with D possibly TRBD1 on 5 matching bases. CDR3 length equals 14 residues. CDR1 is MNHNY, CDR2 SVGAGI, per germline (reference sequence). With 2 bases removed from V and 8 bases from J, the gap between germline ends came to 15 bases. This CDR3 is CASSYTSGRGEAFF. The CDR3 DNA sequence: TGTGCCAGCAGTTACACTTCCGGACGGGGGGAAGCTTTCTTT.

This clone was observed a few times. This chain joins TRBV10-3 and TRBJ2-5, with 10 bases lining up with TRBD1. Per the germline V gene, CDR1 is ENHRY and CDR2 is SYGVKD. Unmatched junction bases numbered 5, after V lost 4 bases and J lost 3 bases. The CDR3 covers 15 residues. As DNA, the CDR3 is TGTGCCATCAGTGGATCCGGGACAGGGGAAGAGACCCAGTACTTC. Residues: CAISGSGTGEETQYF.

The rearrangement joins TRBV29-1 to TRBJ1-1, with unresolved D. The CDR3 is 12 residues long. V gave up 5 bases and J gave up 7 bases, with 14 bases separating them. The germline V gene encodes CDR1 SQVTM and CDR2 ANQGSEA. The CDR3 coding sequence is TGCAGCGTTAATCTCGCCGGTTTTGAAGCTTTCTTT. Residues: CSVNLAGFEAFF.

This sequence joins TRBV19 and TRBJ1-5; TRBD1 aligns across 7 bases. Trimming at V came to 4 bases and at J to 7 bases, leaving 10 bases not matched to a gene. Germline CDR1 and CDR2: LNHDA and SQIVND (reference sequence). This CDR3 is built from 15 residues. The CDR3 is CASSRTGVGEQPQHF. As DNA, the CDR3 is TGTGCCAGTAGTAGAACAGGGGTGGGAGAGCAGCCCCAGCATTTT.